The 10 T cell receptor beta chains reported below all come from one sample, sequenced in a study of blood T cells in healthy people across ages. Primed by a sample-barcoded 5' primer and a J-beta primer mix, a second PCR proceeded for about 7 to 11 cycles. TCRdb passed the 5' RACE reads through MiXCR, listing each CDR3 protein once. The table shows fewer than 2 million distinct CDR3 sequences, with roughly two fifths occurring only once. The sequencing sample was made of blood. These receptors all stem from a human donor in good health.

In the case of this clonotype: A junction boundary mismatches the germline segment, possibly from a read error. V is TRBV28 and J is TRBJ1-2; D remains ambiguous. The CDR3 runs to 11 residues. The germline CDR1 and CDR2 sequences are MDHEN and SYDVKM. CDR3 sequence (DNA): TGTGCCGGCAGTGATGGCTATGGCTACACCTTC. It codes for CAGSDGYGYTF.

The chain recombines TRBV7-8 with TRBJ1-1, with 10 bases matching TRBD1. V lost 5 bases to trimming and J lost 9 bases; unmatched junction nucleotides: 6. Germline-derived CDR1 and CDR2 are SGHVS and FQNEAQ. The CDR3 has 13 residues. The chain's CDR3 is CASSPDRGVKAFF. The CDR3 DNA reads TGTGCCAGCAGCCCGGACAGGGGGGTGAAAGCTTTCTTT.

About this clonotype itself: With a much larger clone just one base away, this may be a read error. This rearrangement joins TRBV5-1 to TRBJ2-1, with D unresolved. V dropped 3 bases and J dropped 10 bases, with 14 bases sitting between them. From germline, CDR1 is SGHRS and CDR2 YFSETQ. The CDR3 contains 13 residues. CDR3: CASSSTPPEEQFF. DNA of the CDR3: TGCGCCAGCAGCTCGACTCCTCCGGAGGAGCAGTTCTTC.

This clonotype has at least ten counts. The genes are TRBV4-3 and TRBJ2-6, with no clear D. Between the trimmed V and J ends, which lost 1 base and 0 bases, there was a span of 7 bases. CDR1 is LGHNA, CDR2 YSLEER, per germline. This CDR3 has 16 amino acids. The CDR3 region is CASSQARLSGANVLTF. The CDR3 nucleotides are TGCGCCAGCAGCCAAGCCCGGCTCTCTGGGGCCAACGTCCTGACTTTC.

The gene calls are TRBV6-6 and TRBJ2-1, with 11 bases that match TRBD1. The trim removed 6 bases at V and 9 bases at J, leaving 13 bases unmatched. This CDR3 is built from 16 residues. Germline CDR1 reads MNHNY; CDR2 reads SVGAGI (reference sequence). CDR3 nucleotides: TGTGCCAGCAGCCACCGAGGGACAGGGGGTTATGGTGAGCAGTTCTTC. This sequence encodes CASSHRGTGGYGEQFF.

This sequence joins TRBV7-9 and TRBJ2-1; the D gene is possibly TRBD1 (6 bases). The CDR3 totals 15 residues. The V end was cut by 6 bases, the J end by 4 bases, with 16 bases between. Germline loops: CDR1 SEHNR, CDR2 FQNEAQ (reference sequence). Written as DNA, the CDR3 is TGTGCCAGCAGAGGGGGTGGGTCCGGATACAATGAGCAGTTCTTC. Residues: CASRGGGSGYNEQFF. The full variable domain, completed using reference TRBV7-9 and TRBJ2-1, is DTGVSQNPRHKITKRGQNVTFRCDPISEHNRLYWYRQTLGQGPEFLTYFQNEAQLEKSRLLSDRFSAERPKGSFSTLEIQRTEQGDSAMYLCASRGGGSGYNEQFFGPGTRLTVL.

This clonotype turned up a few times. The chain recombines TRBV4-1 with TRBJ1-6; D call uncertain. Germline CDR1 is MGHRA and CDR2 is YSYEKL. V gave up 0 bases and J gave up 0 bases, with 9 bases separating them. This CDR3 comprises 17 residues. The CDR3 reads CASSQESTSSYNSPLHF. The CDR3 region has the DNA TGCGCCAGCAGCCAAGAATCTACGAGCTCCTATAATTCACCCCTCCACTTT.

This clonotype was seen once. This chain joins TRBV5-6 and TRBJ2-1, with TRBD1 matching 7 bases. The ends lost 1 base at V and 6 bases at J; junction bases unmatched: 7. In germline, CDR1 is SGHDT, CDR2 YYEEEE. This CDR3 region has 15 residues. In nucleotides, the CDR3 is TGTGCCAGCAGCTTGAATAACTGGGACAGCAATGAGCAGTTCTTC. This codes for CASSLNNWDSNEQFF.

The genes are TRBV20-1 and TRBJ2-7, with TRBD1 matching over 9 bases. Germline V gene data show CDR1 as DFQATT and CDR2 as SNEGSKA (reference sequence). V gave up 0 bases and J gave up 2 bases; unmatched junction bases: 5. The CDR3 loop spans 15 amino acids. The CDR3 protein is CSARDRTGGTYEQYF. In nucleotides, the CDR3 is TGCAGTGCTAGAGATAGAACAGGGGGCACCTACGAGCAGTACTTC.

This clonotype turned up a few times. V is TRBV5-5 and J is TRBJ1-6; no reliable D call. The CDR3 spans 13 residues. Trimming pared 2 bases from V and 10 bases from J, leaving 10 bases between. The germline gives CDR1 SGHKS, CDR2 YYEKEE (reference sequence). The CDR3 loop is CASSLGHRSPLHF. CDR3 DNA sequence: TGTGCCAGCAGCTTAGGTCATCGATCACCCCTCCACTTT.